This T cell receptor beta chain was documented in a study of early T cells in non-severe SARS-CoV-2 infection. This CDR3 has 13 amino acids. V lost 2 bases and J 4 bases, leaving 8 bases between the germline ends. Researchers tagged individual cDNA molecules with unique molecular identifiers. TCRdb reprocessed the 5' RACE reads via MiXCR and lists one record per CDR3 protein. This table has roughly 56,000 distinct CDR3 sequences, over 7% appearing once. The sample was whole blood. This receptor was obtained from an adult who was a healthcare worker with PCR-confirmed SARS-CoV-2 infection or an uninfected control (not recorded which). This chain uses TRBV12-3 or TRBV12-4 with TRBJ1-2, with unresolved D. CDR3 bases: TGTGCCAGCAGTTTACGGGAGCTCTATGGCTACACCTTC. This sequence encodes CASSLRELYGYTF.